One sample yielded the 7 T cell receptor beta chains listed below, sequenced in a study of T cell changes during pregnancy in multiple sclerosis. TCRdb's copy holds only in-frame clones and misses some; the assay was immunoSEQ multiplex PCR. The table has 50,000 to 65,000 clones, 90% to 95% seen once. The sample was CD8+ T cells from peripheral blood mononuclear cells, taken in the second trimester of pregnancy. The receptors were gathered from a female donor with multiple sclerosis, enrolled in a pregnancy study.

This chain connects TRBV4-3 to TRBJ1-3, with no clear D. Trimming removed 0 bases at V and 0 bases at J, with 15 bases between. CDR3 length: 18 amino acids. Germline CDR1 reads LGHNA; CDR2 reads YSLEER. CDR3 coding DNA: TGCGCCAGCAGCCAAGATTATAGGGAGAACGTCTCTGGAAACACCATATATTTT. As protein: CASSQDYRENVSGNTIYF.

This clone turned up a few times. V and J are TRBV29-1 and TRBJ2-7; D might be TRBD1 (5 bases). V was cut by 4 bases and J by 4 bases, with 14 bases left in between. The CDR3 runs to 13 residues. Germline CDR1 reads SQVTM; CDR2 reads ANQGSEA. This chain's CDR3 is CSVVTTAQYEQYF. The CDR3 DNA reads TGCAGCGTTGTAACGACAGCACAGTACGAGCAGTACTTC.

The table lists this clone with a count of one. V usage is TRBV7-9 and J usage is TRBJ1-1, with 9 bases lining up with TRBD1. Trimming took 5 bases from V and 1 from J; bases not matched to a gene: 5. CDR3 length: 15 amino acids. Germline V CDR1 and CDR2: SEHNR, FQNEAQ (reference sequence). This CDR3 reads CASSARQGENTEAFF. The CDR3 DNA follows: TGTGCCAGCAGCGCCCGACAGGGGGAGAACACTGAAGCTTTCTTT.

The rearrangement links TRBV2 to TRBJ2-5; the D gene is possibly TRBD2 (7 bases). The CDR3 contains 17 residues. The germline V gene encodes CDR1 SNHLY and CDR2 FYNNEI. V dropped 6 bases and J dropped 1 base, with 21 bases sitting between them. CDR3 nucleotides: TGTGCCAGCAGCGCAGAGCGGGACATAAGTCTCCAAGAGACCCAGTACTTC. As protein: CASSAERDISLQETQYF. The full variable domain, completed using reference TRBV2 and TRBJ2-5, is EPEVTQTPSHQVTQMGQEVILRCVPISNHLYFYWYRQILGQKVEFLVSFYNNEISEKSEIFDDQFSVERPDGSNFTLKIRSTKLEDSAMYFCASSAERDISLQETQYFGPGTRLLVL.

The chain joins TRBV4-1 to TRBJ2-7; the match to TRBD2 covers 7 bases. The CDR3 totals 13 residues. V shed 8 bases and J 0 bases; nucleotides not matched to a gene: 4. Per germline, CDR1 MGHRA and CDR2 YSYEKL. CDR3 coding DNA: TGCGCCAGCGGGGGGGGAAGCTCCTACGAGCAGTACTTC. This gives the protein CASGGGSSYEQYF.

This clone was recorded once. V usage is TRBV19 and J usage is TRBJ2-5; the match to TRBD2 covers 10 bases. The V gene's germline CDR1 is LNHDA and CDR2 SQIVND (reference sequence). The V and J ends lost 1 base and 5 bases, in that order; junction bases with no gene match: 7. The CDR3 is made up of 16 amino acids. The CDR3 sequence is CASSIGLAGVAETQYF. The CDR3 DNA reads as TGTGCCAGTAGTATAGGTCTAGCGGGAGTTGCGGAGACCCAGTACTTC.

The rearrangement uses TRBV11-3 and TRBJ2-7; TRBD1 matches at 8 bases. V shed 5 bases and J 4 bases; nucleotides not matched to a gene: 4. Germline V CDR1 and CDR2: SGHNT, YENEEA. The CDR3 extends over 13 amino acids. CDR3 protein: CASSLTGVYEQYF. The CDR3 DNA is TGTGCCAGCAGCCTGACAGGGGTGTACGAGCAGTACTTC.